Listed below are T cell receptor beta chains from one sample, sequenced in a study of technical replicates of blood from a few donors. Produced via immunoSEQ multiplex PCR; TCRdb's table is partial and in-frame only. The sample records 79,000 or so clones, more than 85% being singletons. Specimen: T cells isolated from PBMCs. Receptor source: a human donor in good health. Both conserved end residues are part of each CDR3.

TRBV10-1,TRBJ1-1,CASSESAGNTEAFF
TRBV4-1,TRBJ1-3,CASSTQGGPGNTIYF
TRBV13,TRBJ1-2,CASRFGGGLYGYTF
TRBV19,TRBJ1-2,CASTTIRGANYGYTF
TRBV4-1,TRBJ1-2,CASSQDRTGRRGMGYTF
TRBV19,TRBJ1-1,CASRPVQGNTEAFF
TRBV28,TRBJ2-1,CASSEGWPSSYNEQFF
TRBV7-9,TRBJ2-1,CASSSGQAPTEQFF
TRBV27,TRBJ2-1,CASSSASRSEQFF
TRBV7-6,TRBJ2-1,CASSVDYRPGVGEQFF
TRBV30,TRBJ2-7,CAWSRPREMLGQYF
TRBV7-8,TRBJ1-5,CASSSRRDSVNQPQHF
TRBV19,TRBJ1-5,CASSTPKGWGMDNQPQHF
TRBV28,TRBJ2-5,CASSRDSQETQYF
TRBV2,TRBJ2-7,CASSEGLAGYEQYF
TRBV7-9,TRBJ1-5,CASSADRDQPQHF
TRBV6-1,TRBJ2-5,CASKASLAGKTQYF
TRBV11-2,TRBJ2-1,CASSTSGFLSYNEQFF
TRBV29-1,TRBJ2-1,CSVLIYNEQFF
TRBV10-3,TRBJ1-1,CAISESTGGRNLNEAFF
TRBV13,TRBJ1-1,CASSLVGGRTEAFF
TRBV2,TRBJ1-6,CASSGSGGPAYNSPLHF
TRBV5-1,TRBJ1-3,CASSLSYSGNTIYF
TRBV6-1,TRBJ2-5,CASSESLAGETQYF
TRBV29-1,TRBJ2-2,CSSKRENTGELFF
TRBV4-2,TRBJ2-6,CASSQELVGAGANVLTF
TRBV5-1,TRBJ2-1,CASSPKAGSYNEQFF
TRBV18,TRBJ2-1,CASSPPLGRGGLGEQFF
TRBV6-5,TRBJ1-2,CASSYGGSFYGYTF
TRBV5-1,TRBJ2-7,CASSLTPLAGSYEQYF
TRBV28,TRBJ2-7,CASRTEGQGITYEQYF
TRBV19,TRBJ2-1,CASSIGTGGSHNEQFF
TRBV6-5,TRBJ2-1,CASREDREGEQFF
TRBV6-1,TRBJ1-4,CAIQYTPTEGKLFF
TRBV28,TRBJ1-2,CASSYTDGYTF
TRBV5-1,TRBJ1-1,CASSLGGQKPEAFF
TRBV14,TRBJ1-1,CASSQDRGQLFGTEAFF
TRBV5-1,TRBJ2-1,CASSFAPGTSNNEQFF
TRBV6-5,TRBJ2-7,CASSYRTPQESEQYF
TRBV27,TRBJ2-1,CASSSSPYNEQFF
TRBV19,TRBJ1-1,CASTWDRPWGVEAFF
TRBV5-4,TRBJ2-7,CASSLRLAGAYEQYF
TRBV10-3,TRBJ1-2,CAISGTSRGDTQEGYTF
TRBV27,TRBJ1-5,CASSLKQYQPQHF
TRBV29-1,TRBJ2-7,CSVEGQGYEQYF
TRBV7-6,TRBJ2-5,CASSLGGGNQETQYF
TRBV27,TRBJ2-7,CASSLPDRVFSYEQYF
TRBV10-1,TRBJ2-1,CASSEGGINEQFF
TRBV13,TRBJ2-1,CASSLGGGLAENEQFF
TRBV5-1,TRBJ1-1,CASSLRPREDTEAFF
TRBV18,TRBJ2-4,CASVAEAKNIQYF
TRBV7-9,TRBJ2-3,CASSLDSVTTDTQYF
TRBV2,TRBJ1-5,CASSEGPGSYSNQPQHF
TRBV4-1,TRBJ2-2,CASSQVSTGSTGELFF
TRBV29-1,TRBJ2-3,CSVPAYDRRSTDTQYF
TRBV14,TRBJ2-3,CASSPQRFTDTQYF
TRBV7-7,TRBJ2-1,CASSPGTGDNEQFF